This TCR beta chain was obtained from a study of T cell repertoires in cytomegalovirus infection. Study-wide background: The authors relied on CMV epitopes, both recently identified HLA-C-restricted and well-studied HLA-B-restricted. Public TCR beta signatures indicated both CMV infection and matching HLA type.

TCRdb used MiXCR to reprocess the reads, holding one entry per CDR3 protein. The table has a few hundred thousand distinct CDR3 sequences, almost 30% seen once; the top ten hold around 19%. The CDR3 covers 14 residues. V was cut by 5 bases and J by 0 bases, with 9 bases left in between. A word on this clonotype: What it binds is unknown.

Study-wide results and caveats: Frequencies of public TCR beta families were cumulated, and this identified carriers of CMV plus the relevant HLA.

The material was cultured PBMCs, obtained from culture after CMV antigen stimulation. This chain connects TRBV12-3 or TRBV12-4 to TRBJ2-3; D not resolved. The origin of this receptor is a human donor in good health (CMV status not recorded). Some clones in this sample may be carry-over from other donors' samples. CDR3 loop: CASSPMGSTDTQYF. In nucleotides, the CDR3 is TGTGCCAGCAGTCCAATGGGGAGCACAGATACGCAGTATTTT.